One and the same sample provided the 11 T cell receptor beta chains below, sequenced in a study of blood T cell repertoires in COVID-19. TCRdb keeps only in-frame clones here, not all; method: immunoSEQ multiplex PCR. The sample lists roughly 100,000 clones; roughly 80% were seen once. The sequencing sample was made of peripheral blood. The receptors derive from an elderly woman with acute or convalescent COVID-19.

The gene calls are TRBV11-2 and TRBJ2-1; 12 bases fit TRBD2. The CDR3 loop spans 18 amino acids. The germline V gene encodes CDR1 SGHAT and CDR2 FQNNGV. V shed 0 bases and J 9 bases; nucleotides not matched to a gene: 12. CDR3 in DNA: TGTGCCAGCAGCTTAGATACAGCTAGCGGGAGGGCGCGAGGTGAGCAGTTCTTC. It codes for CASSLDTASGRARGEQFF.

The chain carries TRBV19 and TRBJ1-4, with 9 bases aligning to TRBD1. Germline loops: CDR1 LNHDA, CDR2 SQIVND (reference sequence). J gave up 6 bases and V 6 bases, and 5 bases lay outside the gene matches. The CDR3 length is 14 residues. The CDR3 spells CASSFGTGYEKLFF. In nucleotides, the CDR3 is TGTGCCAGTAGCTTCGGGACAGGGTATGAAAAACTGTTTTTT.

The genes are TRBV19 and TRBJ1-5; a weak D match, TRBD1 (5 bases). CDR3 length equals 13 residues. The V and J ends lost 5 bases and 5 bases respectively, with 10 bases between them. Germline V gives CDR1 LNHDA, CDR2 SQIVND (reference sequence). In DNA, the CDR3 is TGTGCCAGTAGTTGGCAGGGATATCAGCCCCAGCATTTT. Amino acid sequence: CASSWQGYQPQHF.

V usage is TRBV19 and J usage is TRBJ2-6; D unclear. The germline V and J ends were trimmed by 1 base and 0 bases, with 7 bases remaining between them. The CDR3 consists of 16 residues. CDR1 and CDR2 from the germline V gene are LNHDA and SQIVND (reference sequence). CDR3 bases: TGTGCCAGTAGTATAGCATCGGTCTCTGGGGCCAACGTCCTGACTTTC. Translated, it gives CASSIASVSGANVLTF.

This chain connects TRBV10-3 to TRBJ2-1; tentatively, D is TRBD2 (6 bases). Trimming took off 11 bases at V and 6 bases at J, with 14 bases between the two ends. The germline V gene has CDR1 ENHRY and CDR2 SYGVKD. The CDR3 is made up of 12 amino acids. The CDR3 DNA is TGTGCCTCGGAGGGAATCGGCAATGAGCAGTTCTTC. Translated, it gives CASEGIGNEQFF.

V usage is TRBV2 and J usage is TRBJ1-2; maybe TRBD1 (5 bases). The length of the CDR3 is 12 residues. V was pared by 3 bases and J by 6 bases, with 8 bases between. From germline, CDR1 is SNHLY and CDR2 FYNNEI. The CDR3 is CASSEGGNGYTF. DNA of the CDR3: TGTGCCAGCAGTGAGGGGGGGAATGGCTACACCTTC.

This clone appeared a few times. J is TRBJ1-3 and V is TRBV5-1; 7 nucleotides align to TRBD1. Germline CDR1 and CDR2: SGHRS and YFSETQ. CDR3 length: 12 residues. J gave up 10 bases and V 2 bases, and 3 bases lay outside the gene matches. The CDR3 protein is CASSFDRVTIYF. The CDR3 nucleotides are TGCGCCAGCAGCTTTGACAGGGTTACCATATATTTT.

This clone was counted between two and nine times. In DNA, the CDR3 is TGTGCCAGCAGCTACCGAGACTACAATGAGCAGTTCTTC. It translates to CASSYRDYNEQFF. The V call is TRBV13, the J call TRBJ2-1; the D is unclear. V lost 4 bases to trimming and J lost 3 bases, with 7 bases between them. The V gene's germline CDR1 is PRHDT and CDR2 FYEKMQ (reference sequence). The CDR3 is 13 residues long.

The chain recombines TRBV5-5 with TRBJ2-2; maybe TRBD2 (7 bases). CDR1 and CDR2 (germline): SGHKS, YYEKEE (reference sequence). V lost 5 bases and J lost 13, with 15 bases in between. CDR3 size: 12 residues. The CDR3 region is CASRVRGGVLFF. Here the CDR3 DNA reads TGTGCCAGCAGAGTGAGGGGGGGCGTGCTGTTTTTT.

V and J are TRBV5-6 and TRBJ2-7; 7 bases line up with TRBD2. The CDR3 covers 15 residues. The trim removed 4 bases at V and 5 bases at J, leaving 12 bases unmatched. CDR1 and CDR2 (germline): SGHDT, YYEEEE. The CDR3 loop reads CASSPAGVRENEQYF. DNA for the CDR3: TGTGCCAGCAGCCCCGCTGGTGTGCGGGAGAACGAGCAGTACTTC.

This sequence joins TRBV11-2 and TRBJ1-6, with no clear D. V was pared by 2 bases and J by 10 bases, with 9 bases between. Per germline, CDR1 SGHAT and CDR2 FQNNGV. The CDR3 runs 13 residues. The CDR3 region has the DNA TGTGCCAGCAGCTTATCTCCCAGGTCACCCCTCCACTTT. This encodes CASSLSPRSPLHF.